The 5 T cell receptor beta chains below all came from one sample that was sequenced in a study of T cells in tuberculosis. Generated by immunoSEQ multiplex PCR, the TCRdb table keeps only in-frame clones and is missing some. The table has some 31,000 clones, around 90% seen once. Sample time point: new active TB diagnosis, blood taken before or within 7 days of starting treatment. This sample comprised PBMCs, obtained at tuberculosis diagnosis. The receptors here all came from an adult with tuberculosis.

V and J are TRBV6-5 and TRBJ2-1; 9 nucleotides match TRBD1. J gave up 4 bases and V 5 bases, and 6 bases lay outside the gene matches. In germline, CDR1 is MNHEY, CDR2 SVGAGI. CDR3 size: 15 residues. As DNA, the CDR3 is TGTGCCAGCAGTCTGTCCGGGACAGGGTACAATGAGCAGTTCTTC. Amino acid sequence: CASSLSGTGYNEQFF.

The DNA for the CDR3 is TGTGCCAGCAGTCGGGACAGGGGTAATCAGCCCCAGCATTTT. Translating it yields CASSRDRGNQPQHF. This chain uses TRBV5-5 with TRBJ1-5; TRBD1 matches 10 bases. CDR1 SGHKS and CDR2 YYEKEE come from the germline V gene (reference sequence). The CDR3 contains 14 residues. Unmatched junction bases numbered 3, after V lost 5 bases and J lost 4 bases.

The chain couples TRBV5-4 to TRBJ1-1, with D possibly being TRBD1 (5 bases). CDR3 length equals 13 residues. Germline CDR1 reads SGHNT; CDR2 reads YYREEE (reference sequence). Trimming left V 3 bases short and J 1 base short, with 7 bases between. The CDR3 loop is CASSWGGNTEAFF. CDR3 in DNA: TGTGCCAGCAGCTGGGGGGGGAACACTGAAGCTTTCTTT.

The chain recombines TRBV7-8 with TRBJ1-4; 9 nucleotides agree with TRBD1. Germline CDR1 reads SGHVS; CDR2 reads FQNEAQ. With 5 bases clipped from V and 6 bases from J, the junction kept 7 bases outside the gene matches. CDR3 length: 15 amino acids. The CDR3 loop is CASSAGQGPYEKLFF. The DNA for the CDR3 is TGTGCCAGCAGCGCGGGACAGGGTCCCTATGAAAAACTGTTTTTT.

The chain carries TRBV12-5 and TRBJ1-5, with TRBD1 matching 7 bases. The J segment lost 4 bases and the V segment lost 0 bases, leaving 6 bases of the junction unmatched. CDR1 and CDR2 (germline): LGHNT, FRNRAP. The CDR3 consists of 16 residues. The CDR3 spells CASGLVAGGGNQPQHF. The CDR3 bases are TGTGCTAGTGGTTTGGTGGCAGGGGGTGGAAATCAGCCCCAGCATTTT.